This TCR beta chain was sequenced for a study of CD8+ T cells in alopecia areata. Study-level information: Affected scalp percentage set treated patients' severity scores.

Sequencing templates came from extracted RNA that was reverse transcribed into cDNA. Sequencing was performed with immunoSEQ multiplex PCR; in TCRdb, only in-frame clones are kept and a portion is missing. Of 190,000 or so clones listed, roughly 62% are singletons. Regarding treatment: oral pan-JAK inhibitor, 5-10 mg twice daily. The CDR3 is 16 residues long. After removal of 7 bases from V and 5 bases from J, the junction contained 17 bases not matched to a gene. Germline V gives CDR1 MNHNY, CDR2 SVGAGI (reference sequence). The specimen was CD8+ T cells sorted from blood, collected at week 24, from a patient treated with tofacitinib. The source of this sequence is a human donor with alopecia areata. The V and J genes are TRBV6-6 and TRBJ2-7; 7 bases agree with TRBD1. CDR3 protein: CASTQNADRKMDEQYF. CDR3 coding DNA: TGTGCCAGCACCCAAAATGCGGACAGGAAGATGGACGAGCAGTACTTC.